The 29 T cell receptor beta chains listed next were all sequenced from one sample in a study of T-cell memory formation after mild COVID-19. TCRdb independently ran MiXCR on the 5' RACE reads; one entry per CDR3 protein. The table has 55,000 to 70,000 distinct CDR3 sequences, around a quarter seen once. The sample consisted of PBMCs or a T cell subset sorted from them (not recorded which). The receptors shown here come from a man younger than 35 who had mild COVID-19 (a few samples of this study predate the infection). Cell type and time point are not known.

J is TRBJ2-5 and V is TRBV4-2; D possibly corresponds to TRBD1 (6 bases). Trimming cost V 3 bases and J 5 bases, with 16 bases left between them. CDR1 LGHNA and CDR2 YNFKEQ come from the germline V gene. The CDR3 totals 15 residues. DNA of the CDR3: TGTGCCAGCAGCCAGTCGGTCGGGGACATGGAGACCCAGTACTTC. Protein product: CASSQSVGDMETQYF.

The chain joins TRBV12-2 to TRBJ2-3; the table assigns TRBD1, which was not confirmed against the DNA. TRBV12-2 is given as a pseudogene. This CDR3 is 15 amino acids long. The CDR3, as DNA: TGTGCAAGTCGCCCCCTCTCTGAAATAACAGATACGCAGTATTTT. It codes for CASRPLSEITDTQYF.

This clonotype was seen a few times. This chain uses TRBV4-1 with TRBJ2-1; 7 bases map to TRBD2. This CDR3 comprises 14 residues. Germline V CDR1 and CDR2: MGHRA, YSYEKL. J was trimmed by 3 bases and V by 3 bases; bases with no gene match: 2. CDR3 coding DNA: TGCGCCAGCAGCCAGTGGGGGGGCTACAATGAGCAGTTCTTC. This gives the protein CASSQWGGYNEQFF.

In this sample, this clonotype turned up once. The J gene is TRBJ2-1, the V gene TRBV5-1, with 9 bases identical to TRBD1. V dropped 0 bases and J dropped 8; count of bases not matched to a gene: 3. CDR3 length: 14 residues. Looked up from germline, CDR1 is SGHRS and CDR2 is YFSETQ. This CDR3 is CASSLGDRVHEQFF. The DNA for the CDR3 is TGCGCCAGCAGCTTGGGGGACAGGGTGCATGAGCAGTTCTTC.

The CDR3 reads CASSIFDGQGHEQYF. CDR3 DNA sequence: TGTGCCAGTAGTATCTTCGACGGACAGGGCCACGAGCAGTACTTC. The chain carries TRBV19 and TRBJ2-7, with 8 bases aligning to TRBD1. This CDR3 contains 15 residues. V lost 3 bases, J lost 5 bases, and 9 bases stayed unmatched. CDR1 and CDR2 from the germline V gene are LNHDA and SQIVND (reference sequence).

This chain connects TRBV7-2 to TRBJ2-1; 11 bases agree with TRBD1. Germline lookup yields CDR1 SGHTA and CDR2 FQGNSA. V lost 1 base and J lost 8; bases outside the gene matches: 13. The CDR3 loop spans 18 amino acids. This chain's CDR3 is CASSLEGPRTGGRDEQFF. In DNA, the CDR3 is TGTGCCAGCAGCTTAGAGGGGCCGAGGACAGGGGGCCGGGATGAGCAGTTCTTC.

This clonotype was seen at least ten times. The V call is TRBV7-9, the J call TRBJ2-2; D not certain. Germline values: CDR1 SEHNR, CDR2 FQNEAQ (reference sequence). Trimming took off 1 base at V and 4 bases at J, with 16 bases between the two ends. CDR3 length: 17 residues. The CDR3 is CASSLGLEVLTTGELFF. CDR3 nucleotide sequence: TGTGCCAGCAGCTTAGGACTTGAGGTTCTTACCACCGGGGAGCTGTTTTTT.

This clonotype has just a few counts. The gene calls are TRBV9 and TRBJ2-2; the match to TRBD2 covers 7 bases. Per the germline V gene, CDR1 is SGDLS and CDR2 is YYNGEE. Trimming removed 4 bases from V and 2 bases from J; junction bases left unmatched: 5. The CDR3 spans 15 residues. CDR3 sequence reads: CASSSGGSNTGELFF. The CDR3 nucleotides read TGTGCCAGCAGCTCCGGGGGGTCAAACACCGGGGAGCTGTTTTTT.

This clonotype has just a few counts. The chain recombines TRBV4-3 with TRBJ2-3; maybe TRBD2 (6 bases). The CDR3 covers 16 residues. The germline V gene has CDR1 LGHNA and CDR2 YSLEER. V was clipped by 3 bases and J by 3 bases, with 16 bases between them. The CDR3 loop reads CASSHGDWFITDTQYF. CDR3 in DNA: TGCGCCAGCAGCCACGGGGACTGGTTCATAACAGATACGCAGTATTTT.

By share, this clonotype counts as medium-sized (0.01 to 0.1%). The chain employs TRBV19 and TRBJ2-1; possible D gene TRBD1, 5 bases. Germline loops: CDR1 LNHDA, CDR2 SQIVND (reference sequence). V lost 2 bases and J lost 6, with 5 bases in between. The CDR3 loop spans 12 amino acids. Here the CDR3 reads CASSIQGNEQFF. The CDR3 coding sequence is TGTGCCAGTAGTATACAGGGCAATGAGCAGTTCTTC.

This clonotype has more than one count but fewer than ten. The J gene is TRBJ2-1, the V gene TRBV4-2; 7 bases agree with TRBD2. This CDR3 is 15 amino acids long. Germline CDR1 is LGHNA and CDR2 is YNFKEQ. V shed 0 bases, J shed 4 bases, and the junction held 3 bases outside the gene matches. The CDR3 DNA reads as TGTGCCAGCAGCCAAGAGGGACTATTTTACAATGAGCAGTTCTTC. Translating gives CASSQEGLFYNEQFF.

The chain recombines TRBV4-1 with TRBJ2-1; D possibly corresponds to TRBD1 (6 bases). CDR3 length: 13 amino acids. Per the germline V gene, CDR1 is MGHRA and CDR2 is YSYEKL. V was clipped by 4 bases and J by 10 bases, with 14 bases between them. CDR3 sequence (DNA): TGCGCCAGCAGCCGTTACAGGGTGGACGAGCAGTTCTTC. Protein: CASSRYRVDEQFF.

The chain employs TRBV24-1 and TRBJ2-4; D is uncertain. This CDR3 has 13 residues. Trimming removed 9 bases from V and 1 base from J, with 9 bases in between. Germline CDR1 KGHDR, CDR2 SFDVKD. The CDR3 here is CATQRGAKNIQYF. The CDR3 DNA reads TGTGCCACCCAGCGTGGGGCCAAAAACATTCAGTACTTC.

This clonotype was detected only a few times. The V and J genes are TRBV16 and TRBJ1-5; possibly TRBD1 for D (6 bases). The CDR3 loop spans 14 amino acids. Deletions cut 0 bases from V and 10 bases from J, with 13 bases between. Germline V gene sequence: CDR1 KGHSY, CDR2 FQNENV. CDR3 protein: CASSQSPGGYPQHF. CDR3 in DNA: TGTGCCAGCAGCCAATCGCCGGGGGGCTATCCCCAGCATTTT. The whole variable domain, remainder taken from reference TRBV16 and TRBJ1-5, is GEEVAQTPKHLVRGEGQKAKLYCAPIKGHSYVFWYQQVLKNEFKFLISFQNENVFDETGMPKERFSAKCLPNSPCSLEIQATKLEDSAVYFCASSQSPGGYPQHFGDGTRLSIL.

V is TRBV20-1 and J is TRBJ2-3; D may be TRBD2 (5 bases). The CDR3 has 21 amino acids. With 0 bases removed from V and 2 bases from J, the gap between germline ends came to 30 bases. CDR1 is DFQATT and CDR2 is SNEGSKA in the germline V gene (reference sequence). The CDR3 DNA reads as TGCAGTGCTAGAGATCCCTACACGGGCCCCCCCGGGGTCCTCCACACAGATACGCAGTATTTT. As protein: CSARDPYTGPPGVLHTDTQYF.

In its sample, this clonotype was seen a few times. V usage is TRBV29-1 and J usage is TRBJ2-2; D is unclear. Germline CDR1 is SQVTM and CDR2 is ANQGSEA. The CDR3 totals 13 residues. Deletions cut 5 bases from V and 1 base from J, with 8 bases between. The chain's CDR3 is CSVTLENTGELFF. CDR3 nucleotides: TGCAGCGTTACATTGGAGAACACCGGGGAGCTGTTTTTT.

This rearrangement joins TRBV7-9 to TRBJ2-7, with D unclear. The V and J ends lost 1 base and 6 bases respectively, with 16 bases between them. This CDR3 is built from 15 residues. Germline CDR1 SEHNR, CDR2 FQNEAQ (reference sequence). CDR3 protein: CASSLGAQAKGEQYF. DNA for the CDR3: TGTGCCAGCAGCTTAGGGGCGCAAGCAAAGGGCGAGCAGTACTTC.

This clonotype appeared a single time. A read error may account for a junction end that differs from germline. This chain joins TRBV9 and TRBJ2-3; D is perhaps TRBD2 (6 bases). CDR1 and CDR2 from the germline V gene are SGDLS and YYNGEE. CDR3 size: 18 residues. The CDR3 here is CVSSGLPGLKMPGDTQYF. DNA for the CDR3: TGTGTCAGCAGCGGCCTCCCTGGACTAAAAATGCCGGGAGATACGCAGTATTTT. The whole variable domain, filled in from reference TRBV9 and TRBJ2-3, reads DSGVTQTPKHLITATGQRVTLRCSPRSGDLSVYWYQQSLDQGLQFLIQYYNGEERAKGNILERFSAQQFPDLHSELNLSSLELGDSALYFCVSSGLPGLKMPGDTQYFGPGTRLTVL.

This clonotype was seen a handful of times. The chain employs TRBV28 and TRBJ1-4; 8 nucleotides align to TRBD1. Germline CDR1 is MDHEN and CDR2 is SYDVKM. V lost 4 bases and J lost 4; bases outside the gene matches: 17. The CDR3 covers 19 residues. CDR3 region: CASSSPYQGARAYNEKLFF. Written as DNA, the CDR3 is TGTGCCAGCAGTTCACCCTACCAGGGGGCGAGAGCCTATAATGAAAAACTGTTTTTT.

This clonotype occurred a few times. The chain combines TRBV10-3 with TRBJ2-7; 7 nucleotides match TRBD2. Germline V gene lookup returns CDR1 ENHRY and CDR2 SYGVKD. This CDR3 has 13 amino acids. V shed 6 bases and J 0 bases; nucleotides not matched to a gene: 2. The CDR3 protein is CAIRSGGSYEQYV. In DNA, the CDR3 is TGTGCCATCAGGTCGGGGGGCTCCTACGAGCAGTACGTC.

The chain is built from TRBV6-5 and TRBJ2-3; D may be TRBD2 (7 bases). The ends were cut back, 0 bases at V and 6 bases at J, with 13 bases in the middle. The CDR3 has 15 amino acids. Germline V gene sequence: CDR1 MNHEY, CDR2 SVGAGI. The CDR3 reads CASSYSGGGADTQYF. The CDR3 bases are TGTGCCAGCAGTTACTCGGGTGGGGGGGCTGATACGCAGTATTTT.

This chain connects TRBV4-3 to TRBJ2-7; D possibly corresponds to TRBD2 (6 bases). The CDR3 extends over 15 amino acids. Germline CDR1 LGHNA, CDR2 YSLEER. V was clipped by 1 base and J by 2 bases, with 12 bases between them. CDR3 nucleotides: TGCGCCAGCAGCCAAGTATTTGGCGGGACCTACGAGCAGTACTTC. This translates into CASSQVFGGTYEQYF.

The rearrangement links TRBV6-1 to TRBJ1-1, with D possibly matching TRBD1 (5 bases). Trimming removed 0 bases from V and 6 bases from J, with 17 bases in between. Germline V gene lookup returns CDR1 MNHNS and CDR2 SASEGT. The CDR3 loop spans 16 amino acids. The chain's CDR3 is CASSEAYGRGQAEAFF. The CDR3 DNA sequence: TGTGCCAGCAGTGAAGCATACGGCCGGGGCCAGGCTGAAGCTTTCTTT.

This clonotype was found many times. V and J are TRBV6-6 and TRBJ2-1; 9 bases are a match to TRBD2. There are 15 residues in the CDR3. With V trimmed by 6 bases and J by 3 bases, 6 bases remained unmatched. Germline V gives CDR1 MNHNY, CDR2 SVGAGI (reference sequence). The CDR3 region has the DNA TGTGCCAGCAGCCCTCTAGCGGGGCACTACAATGAGCAGTTCTTC. Translation gives CASSPLAGHYNEQFF.

This clonotype came up a few times. The rearrangement links TRBV6-6 to TRBJ1-1; 9 nucleotides line up with TRBD1. The CDR3 length is 15 residues. J was trimmed by 11 bases and V by 0 bases; bases with no gene match: 10. Looked up from germline, CDR1 is MNHNY and CDR2 is SVGAGI (reference sequence). CDR3: CASSYSTGGYADAFF. CDR3 coding DNA: TGTGCCAGCAGTTACTCCACAGGGGGCTACGCGGACGCTTTCTTT.

This rearrangement joins TRBV5-5 to TRBJ1-2, with TRBD1 matching 10 bases. There are 15 residues in the CDR3. Germline V lookup: CDR1 SGHKS, CDR2 YYEKEE (reference sequence). The trim removed 4 bases at V and 5 bases at J, leaving 8 bases unmatched. The CDR3 loop is CASSPGTGVGYGYTF. DNA for the CDR3: TGTGCCAGCAGCCCCGGGACAGGGGTAGGGTATGGCTACACCTTC.

The gene calls are TRBV6-4 and TRBJ2-3, with D perhaps assigned TRBD1 or TRBD2 (5 bases each). Germline V gives CDR1 MRHNA, CDR2 SNTAGT. Trimming cost V 0 bases and J 4 bases, with 14 bases left between them. This CDR3 spans 16 amino acids. CDR3 nucleotides: TGTGCCAGCAGTGACTCGAGGGTAGGGGATGCAGATACGCAGTATTTT. It yields the protein CASSDSRVGDADTQYF.

This clonotype was seen many times. The chain has TRBV19 and TRBJ1-1; D remains unclear. Trimming cost V 4 bases and J 1 base, with 13 bases left between them. The germline V gene has CDR1 LNHDA and CDR2 SQIVND (reference sequence). This CDR3 is 15 amino acids long. The CDR3 reads CASSKKQPANTEAFF. CDR3 nucleotide sequence: TGTGCCAGTAGTAAAAAACAGCCCGCGAACACTGAAGCTTTCTTT.

This chain uses TRBV10-3 with TRBJ1-1; no definite D call. V lost 3 bases, J lost 5 bases, and 10 bases lay in between. Germline lookup yields CDR1 ENHRY and CDR2 SYGVKD. The CDR3 runs to 13 residues. CDR3: CAISDVGSTEAFF. The CDR3 DNA reads TGTGCCATCAGTGATGTGGGGAGTACTGAAGCTTTCTTT.